A single sample gave rise to the 3 T cell receptor beta chains below, sequenced in a study of vaccination and CD4 T cells after COVID-19 (dated by TCRdb to 2021 to 2024). The treatment or condition label for this specimen denotes: approximately 9-day PBMC culture with coronavirus spike peptide pools or control peptides (ViraFEST assay). The antigens for these receptors are not known. Library generation was performed with PCR. The sample was run on an Illumina iSeq 100. At the Johns Hopkins FTIC core, DNA from the cultured CD4+ T cells underwent TCR sequencing with the Oncomine TCR Beta short-read assay. Clones were called with MiXCR by TCRdb after fastp trimmed the public reads at Q25, and only in-frame beta chains were retained. Every distinct CDR3 protein forms one entry, paired with its most common genes and DNA. The table for this sample lists 11,000 to 15,000 distinct CDR3 sequences; around half of them were counted only once. The ten top clones hold around a tenth of the sample.

Sequenced here: CD4+ T cells from blood, cultured in vitro, sampled before SARS-CoV-2 vaccination. Every receptor here comes from a human donor who had recovered from COVID-19.

The gene calls are TRBV7-2 and TRBJ2-5; TRBD1 matches 11 bases. The CDR3 is made up of 14 amino acids. Trimming at V came to 4 bases and at J to 6 bases, leaving 4 bases not matched to a gene. CDR1 is SGHTA and CDR2 is FQGNSA in the germline V gene. The CDR3 loop reads CASSSQDRGQTQYF. Here the CDR3 DNA reads TGTGCCAGCAGCTCCCAGGACAGGGGGCAGACCCAGTACTTC.

The chain uses TRBV20-1 and TRBJ2-7, with 11 bases fitting TRBD1. Germline-derived CDR1 and CDR2 are DFQATT and SNEGSKA (reference sequence). The CDR3 is made up of 13 amino acids. V lost 5 bases to trimming and J lost 5 bases; unmatched junction nucleotides: 5. The CDR3 coding sequence is TGCAGTGCTCCCGGGACAGGGGGACACGAGCAGTACTTC. It encodes CSAPGTGGHEQYF.

This CDR3 is CASNEPGQGSPLHF. In nucleotides, the CDR3 is TGTGCCAGTAACGAGCCGGGACAGGGCTCACCCCTCCACTTT. The chain links TRBV19 to TRBJ1-6; 9 bases line up with TRBD1. The CDR3 extends over 14 amino acids. Losses at the gene ends were 7 bases for V and 10 bases for J; bases not matched to a gene: 8. Germline V gene sequence: CDR1 LNHDA, CDR2 SQIVND (reference sequence). Full variable domain (missing parts from reference TRBV19 and TRBJ1-6): DGGITQSPKYLFRKEGQNVTLSCEQNLNHDAMYWYRQDPGQGLRLIYYSQIVNDFQKGDIAEGYSVSREKKESFPLTVTSAQKNPTAFYLCASNEPGQGSPLHFGNGTRLTVT.